This TCR beta chain came from a study of blood T cell repertoires in COVID-19. Study details: In each case, the material was cDNA or gDNA derived from T cells, B-cell-depleted T cells, or PBMCs.

Living in 25 or so US areas, the participants were between roughly 18 and 89 years of age. Participants' own reports of clinical history determined their cohort assignment. Sequencing used immunoSEQ multiplex PCR; TCRdb keeps in-frame clones, though not all of them. The sample has 250,000 or so clones; less than 95% are singletons. This CDR3 has 14 amino acids. Looked up from germline, CDR1 is LGHNT and CDR2 is FRNRAP. Trimming took 1 base from V and 12 from J, leaving 15 bases between them. The sequenced sample consisted of PBMCs or T cells enriched from blood (not recorded which). This receptor was identified in a man aged 35 to 55 who had been exposed to COVID-19. The chain has TRBV12-5 and TRBJ1-4, with D possibly TRBD1 on 5 matching bases. CDR3 coding DNA: TGTGCTAGTGGTTTGGAGCAGGGCTGGATGGAACTGTTTTTT. Translated: CASGLEQGWMELFF. The whole variable domain, filled in from reference TRBV12-5 and TRBJ1-4, reads DARVTQTPRHKVTEMGQEVTMRCQPILGHNTVFWYRQTMMQGLELLAYFRNRAPLDDSGMPKDRFSAEMPDATLATLKIQPSEPRDSAVYFCASGLEQGWMELFFGSGTQLSVL.